One and the same sample provided the 24 T cell receptor beta chains below, sequenced in a study of blood T cell repertoires in COVID-19. Sequencing used immunoSEQ multiplex PCR; TCRdb keeps in-frame clones, though not all of them. This sample yields tens of thousands of clones, of which about nine tenths are seen a single time; roughly 9% belongs to the top ten. The sample consisted of peripheral blood. Receptors were obtained from a human donor in a cohort sampled during active COVID-19.

This sequence joins TRBV7-3 and TRBJ1-1; the D gene is possibly TRBD1 (5 bases). The CDR3 loop spans 12 amino acids. The V gene lost 10 bases and the J gene lost 1 base, with 10 bases spanning the gap. Germline lookup yields CDR1 SGHTA and CDR2 FQGTGA. CDR3 sequence: CAMDIKNTEAFF. DNA for the CDR3: TGTGCCATGGACATCAAGAACACTGAAGCTTTCTTT.

This chain joins TRBV7-9 and TRBJ1-2; 12 bases fit TRBD1. V shed 2 bases and J 0 bases; nucleotides not matched to a gene: 10. This CDR3 has 19 amino acids. Per the germline V gene, CDR1 is SEHNR and CDR2 is FQNEAQ (reference sequence). Here the CDR3 reads CASSLSARDRGRTNYGYTF. CDR3 bases: TGTGCCAGCAGCTTATCCGCCCGGGACAGGGGGCGAACTAACTATGGCTACACCTTC.

This sequence joins TRBV6-5 and TRBJ2-1; no clear D gene. The CDR3 sequence is 13 residues long. V was cut by 5 bases and J by 7 bases, with 12 bases left in between. In germline, CDR1 is MNHEY, CDR2 SVGAGI. CDR3 nucleotide sequence: TGTGCCAGCAGTCCACATAGAGGAAATGAGCAGTTCTTC. It is translated as CASSPHRGNEQFF.

The chain combines TRBV6-6 with TRBJ1-5; 8 bases line up with TRBD1. The V gene end was trimmed by 4 bases and the J gene end by 1 base; junction bases not matched to a gene: 3. This CDR3 region has 15 residues. Per germline, CDR1 MNHNY and CDR2 SVGAGI (reference sequence). The CDR3 is CASSLYRGSNQPQHF. DNA of the CDR3: TGTGCCAGCAGTTTATACAGGGGGAGCAATCAGCCCCAGCATTTT.

This clone was found a few times. The chain couples TRBV13 to TRBJ2-4; 13 bases are shared with TRBD2. With V trimmed by 6 bases and J by 8 bases, 13 bases remained unmatched. The CDR3 has 17 amino acids. The germline gives CDR1 PRHDT, CDR2 FYEKMQ (reference sequence). The CDR3 DNA reads TGTGCCAGCAGGCAGACTAGCGGGGGGCAAAATCTGGACATTCAGTACTTC. This translates into CASRQTSGGQNLDIQYF.

The V gene is TRBV9, the J gene TRBJ2-7, with no clear D. Germline values: CDR1 SGDLS, CDR2 YYNGEE. Trimming took 2 bases from V and 1 from J, leaving 10 bases between them. The CDR3 covers 14 residues. CDR3: CASSVLPASYEQYF. In DNA form, the CDR3 reads TGTGCCAGCAGCGTGTTGCCAGCGTCCTACGAGCAGTACTTC.

CDR3 residues: CASSRLSETQYF. DNA of the CDR3: TGTGCCAGCAGCCGACTAAGCGAGACCCAGTACTTC. The chain has TRBV6-5 and TRBJ2-5; D is perhaps TRBD2 (5 bases). CDR1 and CDR2 from the germline V gene are MNHEY and SVGAGI. Between the trimmed V and J ends, which lost 6 bases and 5 bases, there was a span of 10 bases. The CDR3 is 12 amino acids.

This clone has just one count. V is TRBV5-1 and J is TRBJ1-1; D may be TRBD1 (5 bases). V lost 1 base and J lost 1, with 5 bases in between. Germline V lookup: CDR1 SGHRS, CDR2 YFSETQ. The CDR3 covers 13 residues. CDR3 in DNA: TGCGCCAGCAGCTTGAGGGGGAACACTGAAGCTTTCTTT. Translating gives CASSLRGNTEAFF. The entire variable domain, with the rest obtained from reference TRBV5-1 and TRBJ1-1, is as follows: KAGVTQTPRYLIKTRGQQVTLSCSPISGHRSVSWYQQTPGQGLQFLFEYFSETQRNKGNFPGRFSGRQFSNSRSEMNVSTLELGDSALYLCASSLRGNTEAFFGQGTRLTVV.

This chain's CDR3 is CASSLAKTGLAFF. The CDR3 coding sequence is TGTGCCAGCAGCTTGGCTAAAACAGGGTTGGCTTTCTTT. The chain has TRBV5-6 and TRBJ1-1; tentative D call: TRBD1 (6 bases). Trimming took 0 bases from V and 11 from J, leaving 14 bases between them. This CDR3 contains 13 residues. Germline assignment: CDR1 SGHDT and CDR2 YYEEEE.

The chain couples TRBV5-1 to TRBJ1-5; D perhaps matches TRBD1 (5 bases). The V and J ends lost 0 bases and 3 bases respectively, with 13 bases between them. The CDR3 contains 16 residues. From germline, CDR1 is SGHRS and CDR2 YFSETQ. The CDR3 loop is CASSLDGWTNNQPQHF. The CDR3 nucleotides are TGCGCCAGCAGCTTGGATGGGTGGACAAACAATCAGCCCCAGCATTTT.

This clone turned up a few times. V gene TRBV9 combines with J gene TRBJ2-1; 7 bases align to TRBD1. This CDR3 contains 16 residues. The germline CDR1 and CDR2 sequences are SGDLS and YYNGEE. With 0 bases clipped from V and 2 bases from J, the junction kept 5 bases outside the gene matches. The DNA of the CDR3 is TGTGCCAGCAGCGTAGATACAGGGGTAGCCTACAATGAGCAGTTCTTC. It yields the protein CASSVDTGVAYNEQFF.

The CDR3 spells CASSDERSGGAHEQFF. Written as DNA, the CDR3 is TGTGCCAGCAGTGATGAGAGGAGCGGGGGGGCACATGAGCAGTTCTTC. J is TRBJ2-1 and V is TRBV2; 10 bases fit TRBD2. The ends lost 3 bases at V and 8 bases at J; junction bases unmatched: 10. Germline CDR1 SNHLY, CDR2 FYNNEI. The CDR3 has 16 amino acids.

The V and J genes are TRBV20-1 and TRBJ2-7; TRBD2 aligns across 9 bases. Losses at the gene ends were 3 bases for V and 2 bases for J; bases not matched to a gene: 8. The germline gives CDR1 DFQATT, CDR2 SNEGSKA (reference sequence). The CDR3 is 15 residues long. CDR3 region: CSASVPAGGTYEQYF. CDR3 bases: TGCAGTGCTAGTGTCCCAGCGGGAGGAACCTACGAGCAGTACTTC.

V and J are TRBV19 and TRBJ1-3, with 11 bases fitting TRBD1. The CDR3 runs to 16 residues. The V and J ends lost 5 bases and 0 bases, in that order; junction bases with no gene match: 3. CDR1 is LNHDA and CDR2 is SQIVND in the germline V gene (reference sequence). The DNA of the CDR3 is TGTGCCAGTAGTCCGGGACAGGGGGACTCTGGAAACACCATATATTTT. Its translation: CASSPGQGDSGNTIYF.

This chain connects TRBV6-6 to TRBJ1-1; D is perhaps TRBD1 (5 bases). CDR1 and CDR2 (germline): MNHNY, SVGAGI (reference sequence). The CDR3 spans 16 residues. With 6 bases removed from V and 4 bases from J, the gap between germline ends came to 21 bases. The CDR3 here is CASSHASGGEITEAFF. Written as DNA, the CDR3 is TGTGCCAGCAGCCACGCGTCCGGGGGGGAAATCACTGAAGCTTTCTTT.

The chain recombines TRBV20-1 with TRBJ1-5; possibly TRBD1 for D (5 bases). Germline values: CDR1 DFQATT, CDR2 SNEGSKA (reference sequence). This CDR3 has 14 amino acids. Trimming shortened V by 3 bases and J by 2 bases, and 11 bases separated the two germline ends. The CDR3 DNA is TGCAGTGCTAGTTGGAGGGGTGGCAATCAGCCCCAGCATTTT. Translated: CSASWRGGNQPQHF.

The chain employs TRBV6-5 and TRBJ1-3; D is ambiguous. The CDR3 has 16 residues. Trimming took 0 bases from V and 0 from J, leaving 9 bases between them. Germline-derived CDR1 and CDR2 are MNHEY and SVGAGI. CDR3 sequence (DNA): TGTGCCAGCAGTTACTCGACTGGGAGCTCTGGAAACACCATATATTTT. This sequence encodes CASSYSTGSSGNTIYF.

This chain joins TRBV7-9 and TRBJ2-3, with 8 bases lining up with TRBD2. Germline V gives CDR1 SEHNR, CDR2 FQNEAQ (reference sequence). The CDR3 sequence is 17 residues long. The J segment lost 4 bases and the V segment lost 5 bases, leaving 14 bases of the junction unmatched. The CDR3 loop is CASSRRPGGDRADTQYF. CDR3 coding DNA: TGTGCCAGCAGCAGGCGGCCGGGAGGGGATAGGGCAGATACGCAGTATTTT.

This chain joins TRBV29-1 and TRBJ2-7; tentatively, D is TRBD2 (6 bases). The CDR3 contains 15 residues. From germline, CDR1 is SQVTM and CDR2 ANQGSEA. V was clipped by 3 bases and J by 6 bases, with 21 bases between them. CDR3 sequence: CSVDPWGSGTGEQYF. The CDR3 bases are TGCAGCGTTGATCCGTGGGGGTCCGGGACTGGCGAGCAGTACTTC.

With regard to this clone: At one end the junction does not follow the germline gene, possibly because of a read error. The V and J genes are TRBV6-5 and TRBJ2-7; 7 nucleotides agree with TRBD2. There are 13 residues in the CDR3. The germline V gene has CDR1 MNHEY and CDR2 SVGAGI. The CDR3 DNA is TGTGCCAGCAGCTTCCTGGGGAGGGTACCGGTGCACTTC. Translated, it gives CASSFLGRVPVHF.

V gene TRBV15 combines with J gene TRBJ2-1; tentative D call: TRBD2 (5 bases). The CDR3 is 16 residues long. V shed 0 bases and J shed 7 bases, with 16 bases lying between them. Per the germline V gene, CDR1 is LNHNV and CDR2 is YYDKDF (reference sequence). CDR3 protein: CATSRDPGMNGNEQFF. The CDR3 DNA reads TGTGCCACCAGCAGAGACCCGGGAATGAACGGGAATGAGCAGTTCTTC.

This clone was recorded once. The chain's CDR3 is CASSLGAPLQETQYF. The CDR3 coding sequence is TGTGCCAGCAGCTTAGGAGCGCCCCTCCAAGAGACCCAGTACTTC. The V and J genes are TRBV11-3 and TRBJ2-5; no reliable D call. Looked up from germline, CDR1 is SGHNT and CDR2 is YENEEA. This CDR3 is built from 15 residues. The V end was cut by 1 base, the J end by 1 base, with 10 bases between.

The J gene is TRBJ1-4, the V gene TRBV7-9; a possible D gene is TRBD1 (5 bases). CDR1 SEHNR and CDR2 FQNEAQ come from the germline V gene (reference sequence). The ends were cut back, 1 base at V and 12 bases at J, with 15 bases in the middle. This CDR3 comprises 14 residues. CDR3 protein: CASSLGQGGSQLFF. Written as DNA, the CDR3 is TGTGCCAGCAGCTTAGGCCAGGGAGGGTCTCAACTGTTTTTT. Full variable domain (rest looked up from reference TRBV7-9 and TRBJ1-4): DTGVSQNPRHKITKRGQNVTFRCDPISEHNRLYWYRQTLGQGPEFLTYFQNEAQLEKSRLLSDRFSAERPKGSFSTLEIQRTEQGDSAMYLCASSLGQGGSQLFFGSGTQLSVL.

This rearrangement joins TRBV24-1 to TRBJ2-2, with a tentative D call TRBD2 (6 bases). Germline CDR1 reads KGHDR; CDR2 reads SFDVKD. The CDR3 loop spans 15 amino acids. Trimming pared 5 bases from V and 3 bases from J, leaving 12 bases between. The chain's CDR3 is CATSARAGYTGELFF. DNA of the CDR3: TGTGCCACCAGTGCGCGAGCGGGTTACACCGGGGAGCTGTTTTTT.